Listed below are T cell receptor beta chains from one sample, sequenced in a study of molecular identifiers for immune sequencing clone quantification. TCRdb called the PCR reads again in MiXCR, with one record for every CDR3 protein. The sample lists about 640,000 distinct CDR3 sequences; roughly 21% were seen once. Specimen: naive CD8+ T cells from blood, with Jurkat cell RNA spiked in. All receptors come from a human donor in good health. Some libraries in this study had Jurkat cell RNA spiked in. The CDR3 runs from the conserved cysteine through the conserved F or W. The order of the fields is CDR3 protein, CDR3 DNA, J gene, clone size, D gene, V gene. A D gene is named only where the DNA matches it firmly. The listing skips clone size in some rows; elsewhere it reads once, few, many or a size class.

CASRDGRTYNEQFF,TGCGCCAGCAGGGACGGGCGTACGTACAATGAGCAGTTCTTC,TRBJ2-1,many,-,TRBV5-1
CASRLEASTDTQYF,TGTGCCAGCAGGTTAGAGGCTAGCACAGATACGCAGTATTTT,TRBJ2-3,-,-,TRBV27
CATSPDRNTDTQYF,TGTGCCACCAGCCCAGACAGAAACACAGATACGCAGTATTTT,TRBJ2-3,few,-,TRBV6-2/TRBV6-3
CASSENPPIYF,TGTGCCAGCAGTGAAAATCCCCCCATATATTTT,TRBJ1-3,many,-,TRBV6-1
CACSGQRYEQYF,TGTGCCTGCTCGGGACAACGCTACGAGCAGTACTTC,TRBJ2-7,many,-,TRBV30
CASSSSGQPQHF,TGTGCCAGCAGCTCCTCCGGTCAGCCCCAGCATTTT,TRBJ1-5,-,-,TRBV11-2
CASSSIAGGSYNEQFF,TGTGCCAGCAGCTCGATAGCGGGTGGTTCCTACAATGAGCAGTTCTTC,TRBJ2-1,-,TRBD2,TRBV7-3
CASSLGLADADTQYF,TGTGCCAGCAGTCTTGGACTAGCAGACGCAGATACGCAGTATTTT,TRBJ2-3,-,TRBD2,TRBV6-5
CASSLWGARQFF,TGTGCCAGCAGTTTGTGGGGGGCTCGCCAGTTCTTC,TRBJ2-1,-,-,TRBV28
CASSMGQGGELFF,TGTGCCAGTAGTATGGGACAGGGCGGGGAGCTGTTTTTT,TRBJ2-2,many,TRBD1,TRBV19
CASSSTPEQGTWDYGYTF,TGTGCCAGCAGCTCCACTCCTGAACAGGGTACTTGGGACTATGGCTACACCTTC,TRBJ1-2,few,-,TRBV7-2
CASSGGLALQETQYF,TGTGCCAGCAGCGGAGGACTAGCGCTGCAAGAGACCCAGTACTTC,TRBJ2-5,many,TRBD2,TRBV9
CSTCSFAGSDGETQYF,TGCAGCACCTGTTCGTTTGCGGGGTCGGACGGGGAGACCCAGTACTTC,TRBJ2-5,-,-,TRBV29-1
CASSQGRGQGTYEQYF,TGCGCCAGCAGCCAAGGTAGGGGACAGGGGACCTACGAGCAGTACTTC,TRBJ2-7,-,TRBD1,TRBV4-3
CASSLGAGGLYNEQFF,TGTGCCAGCAGCTTAGGTGCGGGGGGCCTCTACAATGAGCAGTTCTTC,TRBJ2-1,few,TRBD2,TRBV7-9
CASSLAIFVTEDTQYF,TGCGCCAGCAGCTTGGCAATTTTTGTAACAGAAGATACGCAGTATTTT,TRBJ2-3,many,-,TRBV5-1
CASSYSRGGRGGNEQFF,TGTGCCAGCAGTTACTCGAGGGGGGGCCGGGGTGGCAATGAGCAGTTCTTC,TRBJ2-1,-,-,TRBV6-5
CASSLGAGMPSTDTQYF,TGTGCCAGCAGCTTAGGGGCTGGGATGCCCAGCACAGATACGCAGTATTTT,TRBJ2-3,many,-,TRBV7-9
CASSNPIIAGELFF,TGTGCCAGCAGTAACCCGATAATAGCCGGGGAGCTGTTTTTT,TRBJ2-2,few,-,TRBV12-3/TRBV12-4
CSARDPVSAGYEQYF,TGCAGTGCTAGAGACCCAGTCAGCGCCGGTTACGAGCAGTACTTC,TRBJ2-7,many,-,TRBV20-1
CATSEWTSGSSYNEQFF,TGTGCCACCAGTGAGTGGACTAGCGGGAGTAGTTACAATGAGCAGTTCTTC,TRBJ2-1,many,TRBD2,TRBV24-1
CAGSPGYGSRYNEQFF,TGTGCCGGCAGCCCCGGATACGGTTCTAGGTACAATGAGCAGTTCTTC,TRBJ2-1,-,-,TRBV11-3
CATSDFTTGEAFF,TGTGCCACCAGTGATTTCACGACAGGGGAAGCTTTCTTT,TRBJ1-1,few,TRBD1,TRBV24-1